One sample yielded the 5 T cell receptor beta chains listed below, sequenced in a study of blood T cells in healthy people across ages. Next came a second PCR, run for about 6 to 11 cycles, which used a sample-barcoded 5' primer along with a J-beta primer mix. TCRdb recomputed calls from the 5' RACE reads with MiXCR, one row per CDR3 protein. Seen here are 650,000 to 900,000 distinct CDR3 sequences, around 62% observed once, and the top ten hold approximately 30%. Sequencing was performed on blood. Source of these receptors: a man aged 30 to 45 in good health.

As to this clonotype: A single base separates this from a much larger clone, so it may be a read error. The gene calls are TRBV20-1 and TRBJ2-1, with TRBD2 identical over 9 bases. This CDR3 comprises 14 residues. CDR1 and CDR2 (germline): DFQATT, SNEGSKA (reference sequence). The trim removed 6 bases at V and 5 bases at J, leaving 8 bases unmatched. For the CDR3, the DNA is TGCAGTGCCACAAGACTAGCGGAAAACAATGAGCAGTTCTTC. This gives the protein CSATRLAENNEQFF.

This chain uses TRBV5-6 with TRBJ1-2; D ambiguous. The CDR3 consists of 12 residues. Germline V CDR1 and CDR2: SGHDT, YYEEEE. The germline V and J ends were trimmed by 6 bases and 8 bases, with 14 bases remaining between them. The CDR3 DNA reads TGTGCCAGCACCTACACGTTGGGGGGCTACACCTTC. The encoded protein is CASTYTLGGYTF.

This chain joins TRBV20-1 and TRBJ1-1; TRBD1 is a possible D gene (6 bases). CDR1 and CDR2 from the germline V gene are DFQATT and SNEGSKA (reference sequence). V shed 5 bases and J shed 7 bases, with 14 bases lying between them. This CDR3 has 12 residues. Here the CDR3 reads CSAPIGGIEAFF. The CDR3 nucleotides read TGCAGTGCTCCGATAGGGGGGATTGAAGCTTTCTTT.

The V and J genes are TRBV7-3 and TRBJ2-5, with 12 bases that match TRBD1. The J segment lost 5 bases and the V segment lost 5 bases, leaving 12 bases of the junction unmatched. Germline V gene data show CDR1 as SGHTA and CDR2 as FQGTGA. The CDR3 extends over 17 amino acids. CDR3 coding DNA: TGTGCCAGCAGCCCAAAGGCGGGACAGGGGGCTGAGGAGACCCAGTACTTC. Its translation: CASSPKAGQGAEETQYF.

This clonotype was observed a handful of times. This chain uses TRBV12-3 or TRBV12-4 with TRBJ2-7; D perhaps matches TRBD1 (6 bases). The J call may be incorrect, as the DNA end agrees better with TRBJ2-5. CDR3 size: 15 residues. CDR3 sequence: CASSLGTVDWETQYF. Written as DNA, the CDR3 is TGTGCCAGCAGTTTAGGGACAGTGGATTGGGAGACCCAGTACTTC.